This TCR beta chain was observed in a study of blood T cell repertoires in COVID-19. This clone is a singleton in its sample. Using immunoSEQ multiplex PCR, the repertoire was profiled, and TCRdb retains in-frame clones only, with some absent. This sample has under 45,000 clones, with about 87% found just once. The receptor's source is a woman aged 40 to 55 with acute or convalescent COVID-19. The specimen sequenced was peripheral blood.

The CDR3 region has the DNA TGTGCCAGCAGTTACTCGAAGTGGGAGGCGAGCGAGCAGTACTTC. Protein: CASSYSKWEASEQYF. The chain uses TRBV6-5 and TRBJ2-7; perhaps TRBD2 as D (6 bases). The V end lost 0 bases, the J end lost 6 bases, and 15 bases lay between the germline ends. This CDR3 spans 15 amino acids. CDR1 MNHEY and CDR2 SVGAGI come from the germline V gene.